Presented here are 22 T cell receptor beta chains from one specimen sequenced in a study of T-cell reconstitution after alpha-beta-depleted transplantation in children. During its preparation, the TCRbeta library received unique molecular identifiers. TCRdb processed the PCR reads anew with MiXCR; each CDR3 protein has one entry. Of some 200,000 distinct CDR3 sequences detected, 13% to 15% appear once; the ten largest clones hold over 10%. The specimen comprised PBMCs from the stem cell graft donor, sampled from the stem cell graft. The receptors were sampled from a human donor who donated a stem cell graft to a child with acute lymphoblastic leukemia.

This clonotype was seen many times. V is TRBV15 and J is TRBJ2-7, with 14 bases fitting TRBD2. V lost 3 bases, J lost 3 bases, and 1 base stayed unmatched. The CDR3 totals 15 residues. Germline assignment: CDR1 LNHNV and CDR2 YYDKDF (reference sequence). The CDR3, as DNA: TGTGCCACCAGCAGCGGACTAGCGGGAGGCTACGAGCAGTACTTC. Protein sequence: CATSSGLAGGYEQYF.

This clonotype was observed at least ten times. The V and J genes are TRBV7-2 and TRBJ1-1, with TRBD1 as a possible D gene (6 bases). Germline CDR1 is SGHTA and CDR2 is FQGNSA. The V end lost 1 base, the J end lost 2 bases, and 17 bases lay between the germline ends. The CDR3 is 17 amino acids. CDR3 loop: CASSLVAGWGLNTEAFF. CDR3 nucleotides: TGTGCCAGCAGCTTAGTGGCAGGGTGGGGGCTCAACACTGAAGCTTTCTTT.

The table lists this clonotype with many counts. J is TRBJ1-1 and V is TRBV9; D is unresolved. The V end was cut by 5 bases, the J end by 1 base, with 9 bases between. Germline V lookup: CDR1 SGDLS, CDR2 YYNGEE. CDR3 length: 13 amino acids. CDR3 bases: TGTGCCAGCAGTGATGACTGGAACACTGAAGCTTTCTTT. It codes for CASSDDWNTEAFF.

The chain has TRBV19 and TRBJ2-1, with TRBD1 identical over 7 bases. Germline CDR1 and CDR2: LNHDA and SQIVND (reference sequence). V was clipped by 7 bases and J by 7 bases; unmatched bases: 7. The CDR3 runs to 13 residues. Here the CDR3 DNA reads TGTGCCAGTACTTCGACAGGGTGGAATGAGCAGTTCTTC. Its translation is CASTSTGWNEQFF.

This clonotype was counted many times. This chain connects TRBV10-3 to TRBJ1-5; tentative D call: TRBD1 (5 bases). This CDR3 spans 15 amino acids. Germline CDR1 reads ENHRY; CDR2 reads SYGVKD. The ends were cut back, 0 bases at V and 5 bases at J, with 11 bases in the middle. CDR3 in amino acids: CAISESKQGHQPQHF. The CDR3 bases are TGTGCCATCAGTGAGTCAAAGCAGGGTCATCAGCCCCAGCATTTT.

The table lists this clonotype with many counts. The chain recombines TRBV6-5 with TRBJ2-6, with D possibly TRBD2 on 5 matching bases. The CDR3 has 15 residues. V lost 2 bases, J lost 4 bases, and 9 bases lay in between. Germline V CDR1 and CDR2: MNHEY, SVGAGI. The CDR3: CASSYPGSGANVLTF. The CDR3, as DNA: TGTGCCAGCAGTTACCCGGGGTCCGGGGCCAACGTCCTGACTTTC.

This clonotype was seen a few times. V and J are TRBV20-1 and TRBJ2-5; unclear D gene. Germline V gene data show CDR1 as DFQATT and CDR2 as SNEGSKA (reference sequence). The CDR3 contains 13 residues. V was pared by 3 bases and J by 1 base, with 9 bases between. CDR3 sequence reads: CSASYAFQETQYF. The CDR3, as DNA: TGCAGTGCTAGTTATGCATTCCAAGAGACCCAGTACTTC.

This clonotype was seen repeatedly, ten times or more. This chain uses TRBV6-1 with TRBJ2-3; TRBD1 is a possible D gene (6 bases). Germline V gene sequence: CDR1 MNHNS, CDR2 SASEGT. The length of the CDR3 is 14 residues. Trimming pared 4 bases from V and 5 bases from J, leaving 13 bases between. CDR3 loop: CASSVGPGQDTQYF. The CDR3 DNA is TGTGCCAGCAGTGTGGGCCCGGGACAAGATACGCAGTATTTT.

The chain couples TRBV9 to TRBJ2-2; D may match TRBD1 or TRBD2 (6 bases each). Trimming stripped 0 bases from V and 5 bases from J, with 11 bases between. The CDR3 totals 15 residues. CDR1 and CDR2 from the germline V gene are SGDLS and YYNGEE. The CDR3 spells CASSVGGAGTGELFF. The CDR3 nucleotides read TGTGCCAGCAGCGTAGGGGGGGCCGGGACCGGGGAGCTGTTTTTT.

The chain has TRBV10-3 and TRBJ1-2, with 9 positions matching TRBD1. V gave up 0 bases and J gave up 5 bases; unmatched junction bases: 7. This CDR3 has 16 residues. Germline V gene lookup returns CDR1 ENHRY and CDR2 SYGVKD. CDR3 bases: TGTGCCATCAGTGAGTCGCTCGGGACAGGGTATTATGGCTACACCTTC. It yields the protein CAISESLGTGYYGYTF.

This clonotype was observed many times. The J gene is TRBJ2-3, the V gene TRBV6-2 or TRBV6-3, with 11 bases fitting TRBD2. The CDR3 has 15 amino acids. Germline lookup yields CDR1 MNHEY and CDR2 SVGEGT. With 6 bases clipped from V and 3 bases from J, the junction kept 5 bases outside the gene matches. In nucleotides, the CDR3 is TGTGCCAGCAGGTCTAGCGGGAGGCGTACAGATACGCAGTATTTT. It codes for CASRSSGRRTDTQYF.

This clonotype was detected ten times or more. The V gene is TRBV27, the J gene TRBJ2-7; possible D gene TRBD1, 6 bases. This CDR3 region has 13 residues. Trimming cost V 9 bases and J 3 bases, with 15 bases left between them. Germline CDR1 is MNHEY and CDR2 is SMNVEV (reference sequence). In nucleotides, the CDR3 is TGTGCCAGTAGGAAACAGGGATTCTACGAGCAGTACTTC. It specifies CASRKQGFYEQYF.

This clonotype was observed at least ten times. J is TRBJ2-7 and V is TRBV30; a possible D gene is TRBD2 (5 bases). CDR1 is GTSNPN, CDR2 SVGIG, per germline (reference sequence). The CDR3 covers 14 residues. Deletions cut 0 bases from V and 2 bases from J, with 11 bases between. CDR3 sequence reads: CAWSVTGFAYEQYF. CDR3 nucleotide sequence: TGTGCCTGGAGTGTAACGGGGTTCGCCTACGAGCAGTACTTC.

The sample holds many counts of this clonotype. The rearrangement joins TRBV10-3 to TRBJ2-1, with D uncertain. Trimming shortened V by 5 bases and J by 6 bases, and 14 bases separated the two germline ends. Germline loops: CDR1 ENHRY, CDR2 SYGVKD. This CDR3 is built from 14 residues. The DNA for the CDR3 is TGTGCCATCAGTCTTGACCCTCCCGGCAATGAGCAGTTCTTC. This sequence encodes CAISLDPPGNEQFF.

At least ten counts were recorded for this clonotype. The V and J genes are TRBV20-1 and TRBJ2-5; 8 bases line up with TRBD2. Germline trimming cut 0 bases from V and 2 bases from J; bases unmatched to any gene: 17. The CDR3 has 19 amino acids. Germline values: CDR1 DFQATT, CDR2 SNEGSKA (reference sequence). The CDR3 region is CSARDSGAGGLAGQETQYF. CDR3 in DNA: TGCAGTGCTAGAGATTCCGGGGCGGGAGGCCTAGCAGGGCAAGAGACCCAGTACTTC.

This clonotype was found a few times. The gene calls are TRBV20-1 and TRBJ2-7, with 10 bases lining up with TRBD1. This CDR3 has 13 amino acids. Germline V gene data show CDR1 as DFQATT and CDR2 as SNEGSKA (reference sequence). After removal of 3 bases from V and 4 bases from J, the junction contained 3 bases not matched to a gene. CDR3 in DNA: TGCAGTGCTAGTGGGACAGGGGAGTACGAGCAGTACTTC. Amino acid sequence: CSASGTGEYEQYF.

This clonotype was counted at least ten times. The V gene is TRBV29-1, the J gene TRBJ2-5, with D perhaps TRBD1 (7 bases). The CDR3 has 15 residues. Germline loops: CDR1 SQVTM, CDR2 ANQGSEA. The V gene lost 2 bases and the J gene lost 3 bases, with 16 bases spanning the gap. CDR3 loop: CSVERRGQEEETQYF. The CDR3 region has the DNA TGCAGCGTTGAACGGAGGGGGCAAGAAGAAGAGACCCAGTACTTC.

The V gene is TRBV6-1, the J gene TRBJ1-1, with D possibly being TRBD1 (6 bases). The CDR3 extends over 13 amino acids. The V end was cut by 10 bases, the J end by 5 bases, with 17 bases between. Germline V lookup: CDR1 MNHNS, CDR2 SASEGT. The CDR3 DNA reads as TGTGCCACTCGTGCAGGGCAGGGGACTGAAGCTTTCTTT. Its translation: CATRAGQGTEAFF.

Ten or more counts support this clonotype. The rearrangement joins TRBV28 to TRBJ2-7; TRBD1 might be the D (5 bases). Between the trimmed V and J ends, which lost 1 base and 0 bases, there was a span of 10 bases. Germline V lookup: CDR1 MDHEN, CDR2 SYDVKM. This CDR3 has 15 residues. The CDR3 DNA is TGTGCCAGCAGTTTATCAGGGTTTTCCTCCTACGAGCAGTACTTC. Translated: CASSLSGFSSYEQYF.

This clonotype was seen ten or more times. V gene TRBV29-1 combines with J gene TRBJ2-2, with D maybe TRBD1 (5 bases). The germline V gene has CDR1 SQVTM and CDR2 ANQGSEA. This CDR3 is 16 amino acids long. The V and J ends lost 7 bases and 0 bases respectively, with 18 bases between them. The CDR3 nucleotides read TGCAGCGCCCTGGGTTTGTCAGGGACGAACACCGGGGAGCTGTTTTTT. This codes for CSALGLSGTNTGELFF.

This clonotype was picked up many times. The chain recombines TRBV7-9 with TRBJ2-2; no definite D call. This CDR3 spans 12 amino acids. Between the trimmed V and J ends, which lost 4 bases and 2 bases, there was a span of 2 bases. Germline V lookup: CDR1 SEHNR, CDR2 FQNEAQ (reference sequence). The CDR3, as DNA: TGTGCCAGCAGCTCAAACACCGGGGAGCTGTTTTTT. Protein: CASSSNTGELFF. Using reference TRBV7-9 and TRBJ2-2 for the parts outside the CDR3, the full variable domain is DTGVSQNPRHKITKRGQNVTFRCDPISEHNRLYWYRQTLGQGPEFLTYFQNEAQLEKSRLLSDRFSAERPKGSFSTLEIQRTEQGDSAMYLCASSSNTGELFFGEGSRLTVL.

This clonotype was observed many times. This chain joins TRBV5-5 and TRBJ1-1; 7 bases match TRBD1. J was trimmed by 3 bases and V by 2 bases; bases with no gene match: 7. Per germline, CDR1 SGHKS and CDR2 YYEKEE (reference sequence). CDR3 length: 15 residues. CDR3 protein: CASSFQGGQYTEAFF. The CDR3, as DNA: TGTGCCAGCAGCTTCCAGGGGGGGCAATACACTGAAGCTTTCTTT.